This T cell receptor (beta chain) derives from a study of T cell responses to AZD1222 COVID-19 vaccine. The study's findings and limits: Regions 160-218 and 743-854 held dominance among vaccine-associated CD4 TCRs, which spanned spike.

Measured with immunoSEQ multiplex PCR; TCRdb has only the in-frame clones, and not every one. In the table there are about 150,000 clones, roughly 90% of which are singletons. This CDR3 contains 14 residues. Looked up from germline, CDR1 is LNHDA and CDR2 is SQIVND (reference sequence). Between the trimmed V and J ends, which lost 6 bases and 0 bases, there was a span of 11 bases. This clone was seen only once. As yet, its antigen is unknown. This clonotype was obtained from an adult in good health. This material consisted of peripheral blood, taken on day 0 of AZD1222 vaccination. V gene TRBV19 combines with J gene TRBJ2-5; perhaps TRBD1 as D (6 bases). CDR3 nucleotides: TGTGCCAGTAGCCTAACAGGGAACCAAGAGACCCAGTACTTC. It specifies CASSLTGNQETQYF.